This T cell receptor (beta chain) stems from a study of long-term antiretroviral therapy in people with HIV. Regarding this clone: Its antigen is as yet unknown.

Germline loops: CDR1 SGDLS, CDR2 YYNGEE. The ends lost 0 bases at V and 1 base at J; junction bases unmatched: 6. This CDR3 is 16 amino acids long. The assay used was immunoSEQ (version v3.0), run at survey level. Sequencing used immunoSEQ multiplex PCR; TCRdb keeps in-frame clones, though not all of them. The sample contains about 23,000 clones, over 75% of which appear only once. Study-wide points: Transplant-donor-level diversity was not reached after ART, though diversity increased.

The V and J genes are TRBV9 and TRBJ2-5; 7 bases are a match to TRBD2. The starting material was unsorted PBMCs, obtained 0.6 years after starting antiretroviral therapy. The TCR originated in a man in his fifties or sixties with HIV. The CDR3: CASSVAGGSGQETQYF. In nucleotides, the CDR3 is TGTGCCAGCAGCGTAGCGGGCGGGAGCGGCCAAGAGACCCAGTACTTC.